A selection of T cell receptor beta chains follows, all from one sample in a study of blood T cell repertoires in COVID-19. Measured with immunoSEQ multiplex PCR; TCRdb has only the in-frame clones, and not every one. This table holds roughly 35,000 clones, approximately 86% found once. The source material was peripheral blood. The receptors here all came from a man between 65 and 80 years old with acute or convalescent COVID-19. Both conserved end residues are part of each CDR3. The order of the fields is V gene, clone size, J gene, D gene, CDR3 protein, CDR3 DNA. A D gene is named only where the DNA matches it firmly. The size field is filled for only some rows; it gives once, few, many or a size class.

TRBV12-3/TRBV12-4	.	TRBJ2-7	TRBD1	CASRRDSINEQYF	TGTGCCAGCAGGAGGGACAGTATCAACGAGCAGTACTTC
TRBV4-1	.	TRBJ1-2	.	CASSQEPGLGYTF	TGCGCCAGCAGCCAAGAGCCAGGGCTTGGCTACACCTTC
TRBV9	.	TRBJ2-7	TRBD2	CASSVLGGRSDEQYF	TGTGCCAGCAGCGTGTTAGGCGGGAGGAGCGACGAGCAGTACTTC
TRBV7-9	.	TRBJ2-2	.	CASRRGFSGELFF	TGTGCCAGCCGGAGGGGATTCTCCGGGGAGCTGTTTTTT
TRBV7-9	once	TRBJ1-4	TRBD1	CASSTTGFNEKLFF	TGTGCCAGCAGCACGACAGGGTTTAATGAAAAACTGTTTTTT
TRBV18	.	TRBJ1-1	TRBD1	CASSPFRNFKGQSEAFF	TGTGCCAGCTCACCGTTTCGGAATTTTAAGGGACAGTCAGAAGCTTTCTTT
TRBV7-3	.	TRBJ2-1	TRBD2	CASSPTGSGSGNEQFF	TGTGCCAGCAGCCCCACCGGGAGCGGGAGTGGCAATGAGCAGTTCTTC
TRBV6-1	.	TRBJ1-4	.	CASSEAGGGVEKLFF	TGTGCCAGCAGTGAAGCAGGGGGAGGGGTTGAAAAACTGTTTTTT
TRBV7-4	.	TRBJ2-7	.	CASSFVPRVGGGEQYF	TGTGCCAGCAGCTTTGTCCCCAGAGTAGGGGGGGGCGAGCAGTACTTC
TRBV19	.	TRBJ2-7	.	CASSIETSPGYEQYF	TGTGCCAGTAGTATAGAAACTAGCCCAGGCTACGAGCAGTACTTC
TRBV5-1	.	TRBJ2-7	TRBD2	CASSLTSGSIEQYF	TGCGCCAGCAGCTTGACTAGCGGGAGTATCGAGCAGTACTTC
TRBV7-9	.	TRBJ1-4	.	CASSLFEDEKLFF	TGTGCCAGCAGCTTATTCGAGGATGAAAAACTGTTTTTT
TRBV5-1	.	TRBJ2-1	TRBD2	CASSLYTSGSNYEQFF	TGCGCCAGCAGCCTATATACTAGCGGGAGTAACTATGAGCAGTTCTTC
TRBV5-1	.	TRBJ2-3	.	CASSFEYTDTQYF	TGCGCCAGCAGCTTTGAGTACACAGATACGCAGTATTTT
TRBV7-9	.	TRBJ1-2	TRBD1	CASSSLGQGYSNYGYTF	TGTGCCAGCAGCTCCCTTGGACAGGGATATTCTAACTATGGCTACACCTTC
TRBV5-1	once	TRBJ2-7	TRBD1	CASSLAGTGAIGEQYF	TGCGCCAGCAGCTTGGCCGGGACAGGGGCGATCGGCGAGCAGTACTTC
TRBV11-2	few	TRBJ2-7	.	CASSLGRDYEQYF	TGTGCCAGCAGCTTAGGCCGGGACTACGAGCAGTACTTC
TRBV28	.	TRBJ1-2	.	CASSSGLNYGYTF	TGTGCCAGCTCATCCGGTCTTAACTATGGCTACACCTTC
TRBV4-1	.	TRBJ2-1	.	CASSRDQYYEQFF	TGCGCCAGCAGCCGAGATCAGTATTATGAGCAGTTCTTC
TRBV7-7	.	TRBJ2-1	.	CASSGLHRVNSYNEQFF	TGTGCCAGCAGCGGTCTTCACAGGGTGAACTCCTACAATGAGCAGTTCTTC
TRBV27	.	TRBJ1-1	.	CASSPLTGVRGNTEAFF	TGTGCCAGCAGTCCCCTGACGGGGGTCCGGGGGAACACTGAAGCTTTCTTT
TRBV5-1	.	TRBJ2-2	.	CASSLAVIATNTGELFF	TGCGCCAGCAGCTTGGCAGTTATAGCGACGAACACCGGGGAGCTGTTTTTT
TRBV7-9	.	TRBJ2-3	TRBD2	CASSRRLAGGTDTQYF	TGTGCCAGCAGCCGCAGACTAGCGGGGGGCACAGATACGCAGTATTTT
TRBV9	.	TRBJ2-3	TRBD1	CASSARRTGFSDTQYF	TGTGCCAGCAGCGCCCGGCGGACAGGGTTCTCAGATACGCAGTATTTT
TRBV5-3	once	TRBJ2-2	.	CARSLASSNTGELFF	TGTGCCAGAAGCTTGGCCAGTTCGAACACCGGGGAGCTGTTTTTT
TRBV11-2	few	TRBJ2-7	TRBD2	CASGIAGGLTYEQYF	TGTGCCAGCGGAATAGCGGGAGGCCTGACCTACGAGCAGTACTTC
TRBV7-9	.	TRBJ1-1	.	CASSFGVGYTEAFF	TGTGCCAGCAGCTTCGGGGTCGGGTACACTGAAGCTTTCTTT
TRBV7-2	.	TRBJ1-6	TRBD1	CASSQRTGGVGNSPLHF	TGTGCCAGCAGCCAGAGGACAGGGGGTGTCGGGAATTCACCCCTCCACTTT
TRBV5-1	.	TRBJ2-1	TRBD2	CASSWLAGVNNEQFF	TGCGCCAGCAGTTGGCTAGCGGGAGTTAACAATGAGCAGTTCTTC
TRBV11-3	.	TRBJ1-1	.	CASSLGSGVNTEAFF	TGTGCCAGCAGCTTAGGATCAGGGGTGAACACTGAAGCTTTCTTT
TRBV25-1	.	TRBJ2-3	TRBD1	CASSRTGEGTDTQYF	TGTGCCAGCAGTCGGACAGGAGAAGGCACAGATACGCAGTATTTT
TRBV11-1	.	TRBJ2-2	TRBD1	CASSLTGGYTGELFF	TGTGCCAGCAGCCTGACAGGGGGCTACACCGGGGAGCTGTTTTTT
TRBV6-6	few	TRBJ2-1	TRBD1	CASSPRQGGNEQFF	TGTGCCAGCTCCCCCCGACAGGGCGGGAATGAGCAGTTCTTC
TRBV28	.	TRBJ1-1	.	CASSFPRQGLNTEAFF	TGTGCCAGCAGTTTTCCCCGGCAGGGATTGAACACTGAAGCTTTCTTT
TRBV29-1	.	TRBJ1-3	.	CSVEGGGGRPGNTIYF	TGCAGCGTTGAGGGTGGCGGAGGAAGGCCGGGAAACACCATATATTTT
TRBV18	once	TRBJ1-4	.	CASSPRQGGVEKLFF	TGTGCCAGCTCCCCCCGACAAGGTGGTGTTGAAAAACTGTTTTTT
TRBV5-5	.	TRBJ1-2	TRBD1	CASSGGTGNKNGYTF	TGTGCCAGCAGCGGGGGGACAGGGAATAAGAATGGCTACACCTTC
TRBV5-1	.	TRBJ1-6	TRBD1	CASSPDFGTGHSPLHF	TGCGCCAGCAGCCCCGATTTCGGGACAGGGCATTCACCCCTCCACTTT
TRBV9	once	TRBJ2-1	TRBD2	CASSVGASGYTYNEQFF	TGTGCCAGCAGCGTAGGAGCTAGCGGTTACACCTACAATGAGCAGTTCTTC
TRBV29-1	.	TRBJ1-1	TRBD1	CSVARGSEAFF	TGCAGCGTTGCCAGGGGGTCGGAAGCTTTCTTT